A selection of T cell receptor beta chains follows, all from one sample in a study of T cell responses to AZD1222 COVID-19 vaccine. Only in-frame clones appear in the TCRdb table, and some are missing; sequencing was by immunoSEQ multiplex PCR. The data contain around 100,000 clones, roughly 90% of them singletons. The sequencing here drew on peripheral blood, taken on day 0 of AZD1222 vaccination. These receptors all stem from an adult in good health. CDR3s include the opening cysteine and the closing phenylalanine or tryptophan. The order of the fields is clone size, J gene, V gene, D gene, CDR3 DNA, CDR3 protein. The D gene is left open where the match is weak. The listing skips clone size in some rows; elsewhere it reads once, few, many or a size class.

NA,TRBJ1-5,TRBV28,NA,TGTGCCAGCAGTCAGCCCGGCGGGCTGCCCCAGCATTTT,CASSQPGGLPQHF
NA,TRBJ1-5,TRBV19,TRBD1,TGTGCCAGTAGCAGGACAGGCCGTCAAGGCAATCAGCCCCAGCATTTT,CASSRTGRQGNQPQHF
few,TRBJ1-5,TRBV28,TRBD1,TGTGCCAGCCGACAGGGGGATCAGCCCCAGCATTTT,CASRQGDQPQHF
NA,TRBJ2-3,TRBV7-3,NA,TGTGCCAGCAGCTTAGCGCCTGGTACGCAGTATTTT,CASSLAPGTQYF
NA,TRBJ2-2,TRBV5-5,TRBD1,TGTGCCAGCAGCTTGGGACAGGGGACCGGGGAGCTGTTTTTT,CASSLGQGTGELFF
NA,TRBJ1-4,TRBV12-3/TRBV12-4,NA,TGTGCCAGCGGAAAGATCAGTGAAAAACTGTTTTTT,CASGKISEKLFF
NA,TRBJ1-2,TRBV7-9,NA,TGTGCCAGCAGCTACAGAAATGGCTACACCTTC,CASSYRNGYTF
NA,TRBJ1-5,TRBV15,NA,TGTGCCACCAGCAGAGAGGAAGGAGGCCTTTATGGCAATCAGCCCCAGCATTTT,CATSREEGGLYGNQPQHF
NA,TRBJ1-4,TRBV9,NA,TGTGCCAGCAGCGTAACCGGGAATGAAAAACTGTTTTTT,CASSVTGNEKLFF
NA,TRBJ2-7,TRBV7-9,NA,TGTGCCAGCAGCTCCTCGAGTTACGAGCAGTACTTC,CASSSSSYEQYF
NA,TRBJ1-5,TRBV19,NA,TGTGCCAGTAGTATGTCCCATTTGGGGTTTTCAAGCAATCAGCCCCAGCATTTT,CASSMSHLGFSSNQPQHF